The T cell receptor (beta chain) under discussion was sequenced for a study of beta chain features in type 1 diabetes. Study context: Similarity in age, gender and cell yields was seen between patients and healthy donors.

Germline CDR1 SGDLS, CDR2 YYNGEE. The CDR3 length is 15 residues. Trimming left V 1 base short and J 3 bases short, with 13 bases between. As every portion of the isolated RNA was reverse transcribed, the sequencing read expressed TCRB transcripts. The assay was immunoSEQ multiplex PCR, and TCRdb's table has in-frame clones only and misses some. The data hold over 150,000 clones, with about 8.5% observed a single time. The sample taken for sequencing was central memory CD4+ T cells from blood. This chain joins TRBV9 and TRBJ1-1, with D possibly TRBD1 on 5 matching bases. The sequence derives from a man younger than 35 in good health. In nucleotides, the CDR3 is TGTGCCAGCAGCGTAAATTGGGGCCAGGACACTGAAGCTTTCTTT. This translates into CASSVNWGQDTEAFF.